Sequencing of this TCR beta chain was carried out in a study of Ad26.COV2.S vaccination and SARS-CoV-2 variants. This sample's treatment: 19 received Ad26.COV2.S at low or high dose, single or two shots; roughly five received placebo; per-sample allocation not given. Material that was analyzed had been drawn on day 63 after the first vaccine or placebo injection. Method: immunoSEQ multiplex PCR; TCRdb's copy keeps in-frame clones and lacks some. The data contain about 350,000 clones, 88% of them seen just once; the ten biggest clones take up about 6.4%. Germline CDR1 MDHEN, CDR2 SYDVKM. With V trimmed by 6 bases and J by 6 bases, 7 bases remained unmatched. The length of the CDR3 is 15 residues.

Sequenced material: peripheral blood, taken in a trial of Ad26.COV2.S vaccine versus placebo. This chain links TRBV28 with TRBJ2-4; 11 bases align to TRBD1. The source of this sequence is a person aged 18-65 years who received the Ad26.COV2.S COVID-19 vaccine or a placebo. CDR3 loop: CASSSSGTGGNIQYF. The CDR3 coding sequence is TGTGCCAGCAGCTCCTCCGGGACAGGGGGAAACATTCAGTACTTC.